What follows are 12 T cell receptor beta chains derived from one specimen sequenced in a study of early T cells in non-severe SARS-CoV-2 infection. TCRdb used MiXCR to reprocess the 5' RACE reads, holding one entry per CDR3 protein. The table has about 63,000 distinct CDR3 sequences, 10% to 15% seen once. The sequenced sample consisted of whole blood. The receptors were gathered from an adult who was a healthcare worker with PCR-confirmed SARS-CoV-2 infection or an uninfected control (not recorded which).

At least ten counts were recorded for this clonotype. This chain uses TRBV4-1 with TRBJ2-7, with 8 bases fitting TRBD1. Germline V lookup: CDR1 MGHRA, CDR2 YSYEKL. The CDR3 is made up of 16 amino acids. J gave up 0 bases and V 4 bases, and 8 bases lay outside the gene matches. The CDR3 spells CASSPRTGGRSYEQYF. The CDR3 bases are TGCGCCAGCAGCCCCAGAACAGGGGGTCGCTCCTACGAGCAGTACTTC.

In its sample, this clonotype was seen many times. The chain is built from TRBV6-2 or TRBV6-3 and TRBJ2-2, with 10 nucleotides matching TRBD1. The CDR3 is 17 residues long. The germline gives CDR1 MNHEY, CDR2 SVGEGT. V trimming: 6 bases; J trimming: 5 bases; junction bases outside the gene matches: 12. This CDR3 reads CASSPGTGVEGTGELFF. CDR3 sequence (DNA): TGTGCCAGCAGCCCCGGGACAGGGGTGGAGGGGACCGGGGAGCTGTTTTTT.

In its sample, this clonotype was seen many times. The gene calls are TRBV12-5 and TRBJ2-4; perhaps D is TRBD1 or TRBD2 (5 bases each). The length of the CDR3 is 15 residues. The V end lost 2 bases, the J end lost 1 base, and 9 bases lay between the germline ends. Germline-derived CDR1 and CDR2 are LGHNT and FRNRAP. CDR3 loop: CASGLMGVAKNIQYF. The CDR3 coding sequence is TGTGCTAGTGGTTTGATGGGGGTGGCCAAAAACATTCAGTACTTC.

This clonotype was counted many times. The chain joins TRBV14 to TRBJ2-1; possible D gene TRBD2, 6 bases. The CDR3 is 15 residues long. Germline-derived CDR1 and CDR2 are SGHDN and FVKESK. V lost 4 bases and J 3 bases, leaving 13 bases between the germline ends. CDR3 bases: TGTGCCAGCAGCCCTAGCGCCTACAACTACAATGAGCAGTTCTTC. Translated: CASSPSAYNYNEQFF.

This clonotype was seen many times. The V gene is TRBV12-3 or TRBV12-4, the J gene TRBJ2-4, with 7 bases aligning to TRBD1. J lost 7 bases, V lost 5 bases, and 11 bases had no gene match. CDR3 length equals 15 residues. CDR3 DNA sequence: TGTGCCAGCAGTGCTGAGACAGGGATTTTCAACATTCAGTACTTC. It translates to CASSAETGIFNIQYF.

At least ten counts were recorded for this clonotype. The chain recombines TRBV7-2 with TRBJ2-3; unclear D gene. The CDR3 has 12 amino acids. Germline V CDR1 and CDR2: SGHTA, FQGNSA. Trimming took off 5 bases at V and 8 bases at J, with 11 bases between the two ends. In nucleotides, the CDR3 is TGTGCCAGCAGCCCTGGGCTGGGTACGCAGTATTTT. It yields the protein CASSPGLGTQYF.

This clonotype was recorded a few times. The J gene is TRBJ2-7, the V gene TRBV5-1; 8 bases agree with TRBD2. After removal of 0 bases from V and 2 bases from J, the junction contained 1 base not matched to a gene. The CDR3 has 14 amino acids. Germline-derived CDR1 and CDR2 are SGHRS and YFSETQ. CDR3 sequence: CASSLVSGAYEQYF. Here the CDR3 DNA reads TGCGCCAGCAGCTTGGTTAGCGGGGCCTACGAGCAGTACTTC.

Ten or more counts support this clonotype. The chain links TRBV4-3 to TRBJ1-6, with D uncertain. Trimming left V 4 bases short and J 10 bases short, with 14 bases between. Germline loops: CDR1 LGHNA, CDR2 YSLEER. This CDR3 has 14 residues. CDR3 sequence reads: CASSPFGPPSPLHF. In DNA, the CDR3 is TGCGCCAGCAGCCCCTTCGGCCCGCCCTCACCCCTCCACTTT.

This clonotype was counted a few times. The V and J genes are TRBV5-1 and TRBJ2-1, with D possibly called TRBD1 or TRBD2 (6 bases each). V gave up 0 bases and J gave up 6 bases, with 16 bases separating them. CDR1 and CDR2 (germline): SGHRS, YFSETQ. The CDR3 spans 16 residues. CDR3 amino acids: CASSLASIGGGNEQFF. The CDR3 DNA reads TGCGCCAGCAGCTTGGCTTCGATAGGAGGGGGCAATGAGCAGTTCTTC. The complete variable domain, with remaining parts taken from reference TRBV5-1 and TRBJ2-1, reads KAGVTQTPRYLIKTRGQQVTLSCSPISGHRSVSWYQQTPGQGLQFLFEYFSETQRNKGNFPGRFSGRQFSNSRSEMNVSTLELGDSALYLCASSLASIGGGNEQFFGPGTRLTVL.

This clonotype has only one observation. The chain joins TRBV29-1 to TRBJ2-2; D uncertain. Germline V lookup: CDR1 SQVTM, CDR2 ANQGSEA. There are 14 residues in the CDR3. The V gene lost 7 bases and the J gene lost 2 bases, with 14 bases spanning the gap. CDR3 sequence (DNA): TGCAGCGCCGACCCGGCGGATAACACCGGGGAGCTGTTTTTT. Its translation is CSADPADNTGELFF.

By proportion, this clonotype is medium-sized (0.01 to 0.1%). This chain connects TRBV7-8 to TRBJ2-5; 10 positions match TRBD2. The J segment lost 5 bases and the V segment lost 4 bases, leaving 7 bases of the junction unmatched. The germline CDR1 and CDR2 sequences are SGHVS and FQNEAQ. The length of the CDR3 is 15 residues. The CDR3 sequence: CASSSQRGGRETQYF. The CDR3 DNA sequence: TGTGCCAGCAGCTCCCAGCGGGGGGGCCGGGAGACCCAGTACTTC.

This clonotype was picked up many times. In nucleotides, the CDR3 is TGTGCCAGCAGTGACCCACGGGGGTTCACAGATACGCAGTATTTT. Translated: CASSDPRGFTDTQYF. V and J are TRBV2 and TRBJ2-3; maybe TRBD2 (6 bases). This CDR3 comprises 15 residues. CDR1 is SNHLY and CDR2 is FYNNEI in the germline V gene. V was cut by 3 bases and J by 2 bases, with 12 bases left in between.